This entry concerns a single T cell receptor (beta chain). The sample comes from a study of control samples from healthy donors and cancer patients. V dropped 2 bases and J dropped 8 bases, with 9 bases sitting between them. The CDR3 totals 11 residues. The V gene's germline CDR1 is SQVTM and CDR2 ANQGSEA. Assay: immunoSEQ multiplex PCR; the TCRdb copy retains only in-frame clones and omits some. The sample holds 150,000 to 200,000 clones, around 88% seen once. What was sequenced was blood. J is TRBJ1-2 and V is TRBV29-1, with D hard to call. This sequence originates from a man aged 18 to 29 in good health. The CDR3 coding sequence is TGCAGCGTTGAATCGGGATTCGGCTACACCTTC. Its translation: CSVESGFGYTF.